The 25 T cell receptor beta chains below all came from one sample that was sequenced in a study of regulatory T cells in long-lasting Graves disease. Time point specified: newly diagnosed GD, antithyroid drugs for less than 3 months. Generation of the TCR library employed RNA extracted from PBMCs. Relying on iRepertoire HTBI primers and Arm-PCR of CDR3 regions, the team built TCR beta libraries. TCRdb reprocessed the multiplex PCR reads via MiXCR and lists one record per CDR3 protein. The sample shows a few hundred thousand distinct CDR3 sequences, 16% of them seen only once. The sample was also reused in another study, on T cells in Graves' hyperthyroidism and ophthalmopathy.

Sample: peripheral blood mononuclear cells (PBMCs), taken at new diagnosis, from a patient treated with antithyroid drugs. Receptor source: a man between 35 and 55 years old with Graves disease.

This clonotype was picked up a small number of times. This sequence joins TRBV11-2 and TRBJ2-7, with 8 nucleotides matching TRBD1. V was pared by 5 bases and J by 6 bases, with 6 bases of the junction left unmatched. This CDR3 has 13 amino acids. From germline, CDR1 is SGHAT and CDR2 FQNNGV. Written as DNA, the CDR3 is TGTGCCAGCAGCCAGGGGGCAGGTTGCGAGCAGTACTTC. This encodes CASSQGAGCEQYF. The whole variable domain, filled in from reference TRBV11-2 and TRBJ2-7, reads EAGVAQSPRYKIIEKRQSVAFWCNPISGHATLYWYQQILGQGPKLLIQFQNNGVVDDSQLPKDRFSAERLKGVDSTLKIQPAKLEDSAVYLCASSQGAGCEQYFGPGTRLTVT.

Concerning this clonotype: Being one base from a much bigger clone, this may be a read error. The CDR3 sequence: CASRMRMSAEAFF. The CDR3 bases are TGTGCCAGCAGGATGAGGATGAGCGCTGAAGCTTTCTTT. The chain links TRBV6-1 to TRBJ1-1; no clear D. Trimming took 6 bases from V and 6 from J, leaving 14 bases between them. The CDR3 runs to 13 residues. Germline V gene data show CDR1 as MNHNS and CDR2 as SASEGT.

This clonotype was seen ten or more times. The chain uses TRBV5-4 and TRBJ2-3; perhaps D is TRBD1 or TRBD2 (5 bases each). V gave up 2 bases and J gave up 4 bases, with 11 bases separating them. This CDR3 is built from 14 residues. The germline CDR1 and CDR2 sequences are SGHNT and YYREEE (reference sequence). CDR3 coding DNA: TGTGCCAGCAGCTTAGCGGAAGGGGCAGATACGCAGTATTTT. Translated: CASSLAEGADTQYF. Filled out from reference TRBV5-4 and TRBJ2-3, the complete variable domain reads ETGVTQSPTHLIKTRGQQVTLRCSSQSGHNTVSWYQQALGQGPQFIFQYYREEENGRGNFPPRFSGLQFPNYSSELNVNALELDDSALYLCASSLAEGADTQYFGPGTRLTVL.

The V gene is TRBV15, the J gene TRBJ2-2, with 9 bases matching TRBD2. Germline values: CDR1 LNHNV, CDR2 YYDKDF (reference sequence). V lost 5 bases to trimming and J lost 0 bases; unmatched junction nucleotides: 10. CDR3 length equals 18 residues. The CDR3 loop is CATSGLAGGASNTGELFF. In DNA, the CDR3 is TGTGCCACCAGCGGTTTGGCGGGGGGGGCTTCGAACACCGGGGAGCTGTTTTTT.

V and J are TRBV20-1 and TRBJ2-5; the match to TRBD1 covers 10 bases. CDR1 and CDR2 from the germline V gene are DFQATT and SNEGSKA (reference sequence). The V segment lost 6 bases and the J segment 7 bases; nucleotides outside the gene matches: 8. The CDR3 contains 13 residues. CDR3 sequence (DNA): TGCAGTGCCGAAGACAGGGGGCAGGTGACCCAGTACTTC. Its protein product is CSAEDRGQVTQYF.

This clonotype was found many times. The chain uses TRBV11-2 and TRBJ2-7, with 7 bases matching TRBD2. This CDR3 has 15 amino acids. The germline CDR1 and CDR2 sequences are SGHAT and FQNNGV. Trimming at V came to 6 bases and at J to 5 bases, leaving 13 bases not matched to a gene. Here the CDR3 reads CASSSAGLQGDEQYF. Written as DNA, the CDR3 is TGTGCCAGCAGTTCAGCGGGACTCCAAGGAGACGAGCAGTACTTC.

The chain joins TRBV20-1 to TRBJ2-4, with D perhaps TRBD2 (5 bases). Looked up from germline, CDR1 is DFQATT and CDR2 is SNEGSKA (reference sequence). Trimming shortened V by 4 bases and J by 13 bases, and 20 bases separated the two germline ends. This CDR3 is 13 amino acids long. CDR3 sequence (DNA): TGCAGTGCTACTCGTAGCGCCTACAATGAGCAGTACTTC. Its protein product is CSATRSAYNEQYF.

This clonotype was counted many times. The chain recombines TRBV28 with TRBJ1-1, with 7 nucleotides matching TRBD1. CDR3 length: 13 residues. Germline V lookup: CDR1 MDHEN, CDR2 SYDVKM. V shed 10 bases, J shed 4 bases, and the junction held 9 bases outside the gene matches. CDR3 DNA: TGTGCCACCAGAAGACAGGGTGGCACTGAAGCTTTCTTT. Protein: CATRRQGGTEAFF.

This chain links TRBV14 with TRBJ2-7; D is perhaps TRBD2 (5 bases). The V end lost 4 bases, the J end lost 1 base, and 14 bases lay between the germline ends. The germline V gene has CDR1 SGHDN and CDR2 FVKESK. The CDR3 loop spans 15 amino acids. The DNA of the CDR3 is TGTGCCAGCAGCCGAGTTAGCGTCGCGTCCTACGAGCAGTACTTC. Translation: CASSRVSVASYEQYF.

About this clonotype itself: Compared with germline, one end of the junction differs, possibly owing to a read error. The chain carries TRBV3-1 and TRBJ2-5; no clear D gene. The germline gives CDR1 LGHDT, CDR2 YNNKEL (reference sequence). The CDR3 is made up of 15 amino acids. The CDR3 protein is CSSSQGAAQQETQYF. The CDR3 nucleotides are TGTTCCAGCAGCCAAGGTGCGGCGCAACAAGAGACCCAGTACTTC.

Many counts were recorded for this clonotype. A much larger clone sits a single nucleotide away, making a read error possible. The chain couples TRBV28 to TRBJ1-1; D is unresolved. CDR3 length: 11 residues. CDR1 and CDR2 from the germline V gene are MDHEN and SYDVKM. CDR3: CASRLNTEALF. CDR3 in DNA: TGTGCCAGCAGGCTGAACACTGAAGCTCTCTTT.

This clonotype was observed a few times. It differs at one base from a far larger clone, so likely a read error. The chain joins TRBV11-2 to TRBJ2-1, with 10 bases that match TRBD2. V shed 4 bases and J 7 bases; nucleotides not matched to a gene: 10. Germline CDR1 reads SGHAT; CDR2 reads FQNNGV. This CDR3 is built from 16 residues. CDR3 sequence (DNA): TGTGCCAGCAGCTCCATCCTTAGCGGGGGGAGGAATGAGCAGTTCTTC. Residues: CASSSILSGGRNEQFF.

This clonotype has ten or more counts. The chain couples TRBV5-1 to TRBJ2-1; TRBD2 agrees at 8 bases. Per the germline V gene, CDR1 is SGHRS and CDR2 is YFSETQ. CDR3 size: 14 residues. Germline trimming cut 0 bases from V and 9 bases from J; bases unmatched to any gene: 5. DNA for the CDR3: TGCGCCAGCAGCTTGGGCGGGGGGAAAGTTGAGCAGTTCTTC. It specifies CASSLGGGKVEQFF.

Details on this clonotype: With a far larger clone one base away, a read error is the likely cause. Written as DNA, the CDR3 is TGTACCAGCAGTTACCAGGGGGCGTACACTGAAGCTTTCTTT. Amino acid sequence: CTSSYQGAYTEAFF. The rearrangement uses TRBV6-9 and TRBJ1-1; 8 nucleotides agree with TRBD1. Looked up from germline, CDR1 is MNHGY and CDR2 is SVAAGI. The CDR3 runs to 14 residues.

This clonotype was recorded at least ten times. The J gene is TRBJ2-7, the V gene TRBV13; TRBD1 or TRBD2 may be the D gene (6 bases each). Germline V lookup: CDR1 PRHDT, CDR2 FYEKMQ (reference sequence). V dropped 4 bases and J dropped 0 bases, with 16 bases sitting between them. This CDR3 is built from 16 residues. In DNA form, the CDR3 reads TGTGCCAGCAGCTCGCATGGGGGGCTCTTCTCCTACGAGCAGTACTTC. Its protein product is CASSSHGGLFSYEQYF. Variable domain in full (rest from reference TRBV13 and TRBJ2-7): AAGVIQSPRHLIKEKRETATLKCYPIPRHDTVYWYQQGPGQDPQFLISFYEKMQSDKGSIPDRFSAQQFSDYHSELNMSSLELGDSALYFCASSSHGGLFSYEQYFGPGTRLTVT.

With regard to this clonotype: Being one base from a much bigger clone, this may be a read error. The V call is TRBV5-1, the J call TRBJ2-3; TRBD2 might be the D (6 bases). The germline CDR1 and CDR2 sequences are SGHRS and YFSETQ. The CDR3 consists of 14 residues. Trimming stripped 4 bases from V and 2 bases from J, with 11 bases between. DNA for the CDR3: TGCGCCAGCAGCGGCCGGGGGAACACAGATACGCAGTATTTT. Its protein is CASSGRGNTDTQYF.

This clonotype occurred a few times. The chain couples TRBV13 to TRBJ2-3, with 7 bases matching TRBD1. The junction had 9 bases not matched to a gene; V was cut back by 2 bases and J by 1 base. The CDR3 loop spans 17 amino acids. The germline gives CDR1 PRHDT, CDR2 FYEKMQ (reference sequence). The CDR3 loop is CASSLLKGAPGTDTQYF. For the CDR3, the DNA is TGTGCCAGCAGCTTACTAAAGGGGGCGCCGGGCACAGATACGCAGTATTTT.

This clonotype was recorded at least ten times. The CDR3 DNA sequence: TGTGCCAGCAGTTCCGTTCGGACAACCTACAATGAGCAGTTCTTC. Amino acid sequence: CASSSVRTTYNEQFF. V is TRBV28 and J is TRBJ2-1, with a possible D match to TRBD1 (5 bases). Trimming stripped 4 bases from V and 2 bases from J, with 12 bases between. Per germline, CDR1 MDHEN and CDR2 SYDVKM. The CDR3 is 15 residues long. Looking up the rest from reference TRBV28 and TRBJ2-1 gives the full variable domain: DVKVTQSSRYLVKRTGEKVFLECVQDMDHENMFWYRQDPGLGLRLIYFSYDVKMKEKGDIPEGYSVSREKKERFSLILESASTNQTSMYLCASSSVRTTYNEQFFGPGTRLTVL.

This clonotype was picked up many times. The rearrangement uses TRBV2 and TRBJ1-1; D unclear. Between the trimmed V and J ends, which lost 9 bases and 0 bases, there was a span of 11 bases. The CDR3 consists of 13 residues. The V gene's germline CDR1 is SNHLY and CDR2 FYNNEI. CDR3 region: CARRALMNTEAFF. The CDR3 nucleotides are TGTGCCAGAAGGGCGCTCATGAACACTGAAGCTTTCTTT.

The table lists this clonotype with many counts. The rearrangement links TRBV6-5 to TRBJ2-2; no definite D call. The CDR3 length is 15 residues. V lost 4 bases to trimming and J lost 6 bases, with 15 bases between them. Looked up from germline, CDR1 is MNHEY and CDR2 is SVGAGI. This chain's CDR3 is CASSSQWASSGELFF. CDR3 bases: TGTGCCAGCAGTTCCCAATGGGCATCATCCGGGGAGCTGTTTTTT.

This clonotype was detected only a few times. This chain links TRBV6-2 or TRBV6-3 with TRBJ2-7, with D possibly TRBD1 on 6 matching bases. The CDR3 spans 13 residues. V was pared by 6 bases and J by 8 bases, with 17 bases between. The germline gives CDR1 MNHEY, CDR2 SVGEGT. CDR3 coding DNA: TGTGCCAGCAGAGCAACAGGGAGAGTCAAGCAGTACTTC. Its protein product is CASRATGRVKQYF.

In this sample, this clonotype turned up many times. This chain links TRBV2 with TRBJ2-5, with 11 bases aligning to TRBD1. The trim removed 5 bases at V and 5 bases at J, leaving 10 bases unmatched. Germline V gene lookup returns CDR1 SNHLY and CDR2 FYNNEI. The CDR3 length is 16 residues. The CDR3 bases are TGTGCCAGCAGTCGCATTACCGGGACAGGGGGGGAGACCCAGTACTTC. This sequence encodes CASSRITGTGGETQYF. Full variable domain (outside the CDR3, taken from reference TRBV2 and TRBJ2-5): EPEVTQTPSHQVTQMGQEVILRCVPISNHLYFYWYRQILGQKVEFLVSFYNNEISEKSEIFDDQFSVERPDGSNFTLKIRSTKLEDSAMYFCASSRITGTGGETQYFGPGTRLLVL.

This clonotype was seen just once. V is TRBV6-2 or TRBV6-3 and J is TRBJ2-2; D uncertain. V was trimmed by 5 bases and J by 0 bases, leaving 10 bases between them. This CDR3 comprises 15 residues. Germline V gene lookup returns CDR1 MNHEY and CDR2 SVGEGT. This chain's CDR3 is CASSVLKTNTGELFF. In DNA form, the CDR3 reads TGTGCCAGCAGTGTACTAAAGACGAACACCGGGGAGCTGTTTTTT.

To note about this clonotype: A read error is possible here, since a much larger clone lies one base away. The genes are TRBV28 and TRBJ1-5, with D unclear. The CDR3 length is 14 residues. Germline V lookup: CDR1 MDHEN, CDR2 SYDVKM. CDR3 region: CAGSLRSENQPQHF. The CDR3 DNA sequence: TGTGCCGGCAGTTTGAGGTCAGAGAACCAGCCCCAGCATTTT.

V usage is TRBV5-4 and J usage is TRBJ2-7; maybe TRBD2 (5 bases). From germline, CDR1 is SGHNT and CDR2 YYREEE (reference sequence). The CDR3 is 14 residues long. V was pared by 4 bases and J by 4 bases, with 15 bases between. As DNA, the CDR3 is TGTGCCAGCAGCGCTCTAGGGAGCACATACGAGCAGTACTTC. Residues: CASSALGSTYEQYF.